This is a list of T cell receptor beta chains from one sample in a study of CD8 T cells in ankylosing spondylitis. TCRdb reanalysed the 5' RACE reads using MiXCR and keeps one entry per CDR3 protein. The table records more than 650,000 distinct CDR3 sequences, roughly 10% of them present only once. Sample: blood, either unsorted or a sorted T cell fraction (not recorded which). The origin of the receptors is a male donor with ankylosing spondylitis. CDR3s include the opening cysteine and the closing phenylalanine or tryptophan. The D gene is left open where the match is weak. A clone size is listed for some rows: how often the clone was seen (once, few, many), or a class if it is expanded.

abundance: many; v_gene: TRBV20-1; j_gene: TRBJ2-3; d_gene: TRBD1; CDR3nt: TGCAGTGCTAGGTTCAGGGGGACAGATACGCAGTATTTT; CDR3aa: CSARFRGTDTQYF
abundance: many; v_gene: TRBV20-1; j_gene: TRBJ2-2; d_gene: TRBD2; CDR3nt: TGCAGTGCGGGGACTAGCGGGTCGAACACCGGGGAGCTGTTTTTT; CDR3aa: CSAGTSGSNTGELFF
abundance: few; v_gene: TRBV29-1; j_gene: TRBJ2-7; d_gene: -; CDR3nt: TGCAGCGTTGGACGAAACTACGAGCAGTACTTC; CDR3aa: CSVGRNYEQYF
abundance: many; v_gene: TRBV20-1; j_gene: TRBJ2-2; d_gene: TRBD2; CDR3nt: TGCAGTGCTAGCCTCAGCGGGAGTCGGAACACCGGGGAGCTGTTTTTT; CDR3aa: CSASLSGSRNTGELFF
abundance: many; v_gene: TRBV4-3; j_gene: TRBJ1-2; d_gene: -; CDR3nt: TGCGCCAGCAGCGAAACCGTGGACGGTGATTATGGCTACACCTTC; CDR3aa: CASSETVDGDYGYTF
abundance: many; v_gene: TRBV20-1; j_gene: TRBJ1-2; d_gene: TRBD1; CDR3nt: TGCAGTGACCGAGGGGGCGGCTATGGCTACACCTTC; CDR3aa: CSDRGGGYGYTF
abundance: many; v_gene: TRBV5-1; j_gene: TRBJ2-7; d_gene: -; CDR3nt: TGCGCCAGCAGCTTGGCAGGGTTCTACGAGCAGTACTTC; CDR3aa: CASSLAGFYEQYF
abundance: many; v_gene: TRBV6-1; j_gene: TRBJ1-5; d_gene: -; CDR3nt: TGTGCCAGCAGCCCCACAGGGATCCGTCAGCCCCAGCATTTT; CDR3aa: CASSPTGIRQPQHF
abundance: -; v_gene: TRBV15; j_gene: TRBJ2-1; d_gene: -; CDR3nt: TGTGCCACCAGCAGGGCGCGTGGGGAGCAGTTCTTC; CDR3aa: CATSRARGEQFF
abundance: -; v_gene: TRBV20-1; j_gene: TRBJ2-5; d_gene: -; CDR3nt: TGCAGTGCTAGAGATCGCAGGACAGTGTCCCAAGAGACCCAGTACTTC; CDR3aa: CSARDRRTVSQETQYF
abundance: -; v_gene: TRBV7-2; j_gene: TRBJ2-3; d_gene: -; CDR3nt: TGTGCCAGCAGCCTAGGGTTGGGAGCAGATACGCAGTATTTT; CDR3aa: CASSLGLGADTQYF
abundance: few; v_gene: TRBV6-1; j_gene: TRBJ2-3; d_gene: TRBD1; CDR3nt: TGTGCCAGCAGTGAAGTCTCTCCAGGGGGAGATACGCAGTATTTT; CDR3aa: CASSEVSPGGDTQYF
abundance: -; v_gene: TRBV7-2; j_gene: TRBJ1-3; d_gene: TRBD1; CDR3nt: TGTGCCAGCAGCACCGGGACAGGGCCCTTCTCTGGAAACACCATATATTTT; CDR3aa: CASSTGTGPFSGNTIYF
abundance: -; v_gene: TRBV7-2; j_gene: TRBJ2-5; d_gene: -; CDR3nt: TGTGCCAGCAGCTCGGCTTTAGGCGAGACCCAGTACTTC; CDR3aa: CASSSALGETQYF
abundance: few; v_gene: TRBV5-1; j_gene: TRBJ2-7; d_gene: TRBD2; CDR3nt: TGCGCCAGCAGCTTGGCCTCACTAGCGCTATCCTACGAGCAGTACTTC; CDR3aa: CASSLASLALSYEQYF
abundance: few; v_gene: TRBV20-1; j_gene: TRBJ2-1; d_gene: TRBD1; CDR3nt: TGCAGTGCGCAACAGGGGTCCTACAATGAGCAGTTCTTC; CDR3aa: CSAQQGSYNEQFF
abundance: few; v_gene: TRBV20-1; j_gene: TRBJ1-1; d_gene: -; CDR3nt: TGCAGTGCTAGAGGGGACCGGAGGACTGAAGCTTTCTTT; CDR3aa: CSARGDRRTEAFF
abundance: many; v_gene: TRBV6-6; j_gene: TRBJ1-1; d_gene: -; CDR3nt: TGTGCCAGCAGGCCGAGGGAGAACACTGAAGCTTTCTTT; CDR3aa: CASRPRENTEAFF
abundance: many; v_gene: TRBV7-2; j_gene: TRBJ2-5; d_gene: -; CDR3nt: TGTGCCAGCAGCTTAGCGGGGTTCGGGGAGACCCAGTACTTC; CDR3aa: CASSLAGFGETQYF
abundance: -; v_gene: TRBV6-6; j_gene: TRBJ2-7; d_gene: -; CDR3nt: TGTGCCAGTAGTGGAAGGACCTACGAGCAGTCCTTC; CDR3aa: CASSGRTYEQSF
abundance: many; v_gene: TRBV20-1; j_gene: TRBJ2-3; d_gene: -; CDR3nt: TGCAGTGCTCTGCAGGGGACTAGCACAGATACGCAGTATTTT; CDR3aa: CSALQGTSTDTQYF
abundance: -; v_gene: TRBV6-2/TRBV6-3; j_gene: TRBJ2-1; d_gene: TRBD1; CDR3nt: TGTGCCAGCAGTGACAGGGGGGTTGAGCAGTTCTTC; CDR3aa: CASSDRGVEQFF
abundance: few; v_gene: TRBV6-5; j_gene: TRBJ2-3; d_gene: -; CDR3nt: TGTGCCAGCAGTTACTCTGGGACCCGTGCAGATACGCAGTATTTT; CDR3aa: CASSYSGTRADTQYF
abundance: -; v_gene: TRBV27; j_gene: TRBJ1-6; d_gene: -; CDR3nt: TGTGCCAGCAGTTTTATAGGGGGTTGGAATTCACCCCTCCACTTT; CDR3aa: CASSFIGGWNSPLHF
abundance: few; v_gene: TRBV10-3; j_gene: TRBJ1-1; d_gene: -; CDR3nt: TGTGCCATCAGTGAGTCAGTCTTGGCTTTCTTT; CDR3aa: CAISESVLAFF
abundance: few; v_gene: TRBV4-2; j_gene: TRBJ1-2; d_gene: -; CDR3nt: TGTGCCAGCAGCCAAGTTAATGGGGCAGCTAACTATGGCTACACCTTC; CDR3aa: CASSQVNGAANYGYTF
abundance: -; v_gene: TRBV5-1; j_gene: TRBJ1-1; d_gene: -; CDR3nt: TGCGCCAGCAGCTTGGCATCTGGATGGTGGACTGAAGCTTTCTTT; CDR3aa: CASSLASGWWTEAFF
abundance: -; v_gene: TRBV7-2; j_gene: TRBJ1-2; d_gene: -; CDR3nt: TGTGCCAGCAGCCTCGTGGCACAGCCAATTGGCTACACCTTC; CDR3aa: CASSLVAQPIGYTF
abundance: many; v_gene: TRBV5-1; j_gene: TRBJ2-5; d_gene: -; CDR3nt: TGCGCCAGCAGCTTGGGACAGGAAGAGACCCAGTACTTC; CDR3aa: CASSLGQEETQYF
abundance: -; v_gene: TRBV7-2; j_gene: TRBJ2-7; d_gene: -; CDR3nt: TGTGCCAGCAGCTTTCAGGCCGCGGGGGAGCAGTACTTC; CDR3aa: CASSFQAAGEQYF
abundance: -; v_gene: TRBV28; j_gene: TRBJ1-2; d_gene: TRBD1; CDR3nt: TGTGCCAGCAGTTTATGGGAAAGGACAGGGAAAGGAGGTGGCTACACCTTC; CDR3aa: CASSLWERTGKGGGYTF
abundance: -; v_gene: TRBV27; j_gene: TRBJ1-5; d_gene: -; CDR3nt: TGTGCCAGCACCCCCTGGGGCAGGGGAAGCAATCAGCCCCAGCATTTT; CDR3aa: CASTPWGRGSNQPQHF
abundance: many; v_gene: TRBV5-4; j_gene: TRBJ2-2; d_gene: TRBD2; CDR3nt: TGTGCCAGCAGCTTGGGTCTAGCGGGTAACACCGGGGAGCTGTTTTTT; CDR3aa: CASSLGLAGNTGELFF
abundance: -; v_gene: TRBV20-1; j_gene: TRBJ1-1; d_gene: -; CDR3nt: TGCAGTGCTAATGAGGGATCATACACTGAAGCTTTCTTT; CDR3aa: CSANEGSYTEAFF
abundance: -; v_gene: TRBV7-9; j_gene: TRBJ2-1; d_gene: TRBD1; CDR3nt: TGTGCCAGCAGCGCACTGGACAGGGGAAACTACAATGAGCAGTTCTTC; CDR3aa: CASSALDRGNYNEQFF
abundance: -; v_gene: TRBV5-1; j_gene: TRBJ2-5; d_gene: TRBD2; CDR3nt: TGCGCCAGCAGCGCCGGGACTAGCGGGGGGCAAGAGACCCAGTACTTC; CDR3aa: CASSAGTSGGQETQYF
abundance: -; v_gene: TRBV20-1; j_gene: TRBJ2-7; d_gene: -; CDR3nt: TGCAGTGCTAGAGATCCAGCGGTCTACTCCTACGAGCAGTACTTC; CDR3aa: CSARDPAVYSYEQYF
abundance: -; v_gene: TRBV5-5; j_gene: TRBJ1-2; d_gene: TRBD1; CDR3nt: TGTGCCAGCAGCTCGGAGGACAGGAGACACTATGGCTACACCTTC; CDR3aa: CASSSEDRRHYGYTF
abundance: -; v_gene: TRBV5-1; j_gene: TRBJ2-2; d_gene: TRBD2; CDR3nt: TGCGCCAGCAGCTTGGTCAGGGAGGGAACCGGGGAGCTGTTTTTT; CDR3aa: CASSLVREGTGELFF
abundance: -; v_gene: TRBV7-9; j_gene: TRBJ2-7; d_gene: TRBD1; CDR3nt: TGTGCCAGCAGCTTAGATTTGGGACAGGTACCCTTGGAGCAGTACTTC; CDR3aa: CASSLDLGQVPLEQYF
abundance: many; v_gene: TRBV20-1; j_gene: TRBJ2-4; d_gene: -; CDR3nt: TGCAGTGCTAGGTCCGGGGTTGGTAACATTCAGTACTTC; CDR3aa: CSARSGVGNIQYF